This passage covers 20 T cell receptor beta chains from one sample sequenced in a study of shared clonotypes between healthy human individuals. Libraries were prepared by immunoSEQ multiplex PCR; TCRdb keeps only in-frame clonotypes and omits some of them. This sample has over a million clones; roughly 95% occur once, and the top ten carry approximately 1.1%. Specimen: naive CD4+ T cells sorted from blood. Subset given: CD45RA+ positively selected. The receptors were sampled from a man aged 30 to 45 in good health.

This rearrangement joins TRBV5-1 to TRBJ2-6; D call uncertain. Trimming stripped 0 bases from V and 1 base from J, with 8 bases between. The CDR3 length is 16 residues. From germline, CDR1 is SGHRS and CDR2 YFSETQ. Written as DNA, the CDR3 is TGCGCCAGCAGCTTGGCCATCAGGTCTGGGGCCAACGTCCTGACTTTC. Translating it yields CASSLAIRSGANVLTF.

This clone was counted a single time. The chain carries TRBV11-2 and TRBJ1-1, with 7 positions matching TRBD1. This CDR3 is 18 amino acids long. Trimming took 2 bases from V and 0 from J; bases not matched to a gene: 12. CDR1 SGHAT and CDR2 FQNNGV come from the germline V gene. CDR3 protein: CASSLKFGTVRMNTEAFF. The CDR3, as DNA: TGTGCCAGCAGCTTAAAATTCGGGACAGTTAGAATGAACACTGAAGCTTTCTTT.

The V gene is TRBV10-2, the J gene TRBJ2-3; 8 nucleotides match TRBD1. The CDR3 has 15 amino acids. With 7 bases clipped from V and 3 bases from J, the junction kept 9 bases outside the gene matches. Germline-derived CDR1 and CDR2 are WSHSY and SAAADI. As DNA, the CDR3 is TGCGCCAGCAACCAAGGACAGGGTATAACAGATACGCAGTATTTT. The encoded protein is CASNQGQGITDTQYF.

The chain combines TRBV28 with TRBJ2-2; D might be TRBD1 or TRBD2, each matching 5 bases. V was pared by 11 bases and J by 6 bases, with 10 bases between. Per the germline V gene, CDR1 is MDHEN and CDR2 is SYDVKM. CDR3 length: 11 amino acids. The CDR3, as DNA: TGTGCCCTCGGGGCCCCCGGGGAGCTGTTTTTT. Amino acid sequence: CALGAPGELFF.

The V gene is TRBV5-4, the J gene TRBJ2-3; no clear D. This CDR3 region has 13 residues. Trimming cost V 0 bases and J 6 bases, with 8 bases left between them. Germline CDR1 SGHNT, CDR2 YYREEE (reference sequence). The CDR3 region is CASSLEELDTQYF. The CDR3 DNA sequence: TGTGCCAGCAGCTTGGAAGAGTTGGATACGCAGTATTTT.

This clone was seen just once. In DNA, the CDR3 is TGTGCCAGCAGCTTATATTTCGGGATATCCAGCAATGAGCAGTTCTTC. Translating gives CASSLYFGISSNEQFF. The chain employs TRBV7-8 and TRBJ2-1; a possible D gene is TRBD2 (5 bases). Germline CDR1 SGHVS, CDR2 FQNEAQ. Trimming cost V 2 bases and J 6 bases, with 17 bases left between them. CDR3 length: 16 amino acids.

The chain uses TRBV7-3 and TRBJ2-3; a possible D gene is TRBD2 (6 bases). Germline loops: CDR1 SGHTA, CDR2 FQGTGA. The germline V and J ends were trimmed by 5 bases and 1 base, with 13 bases remaining between them. CDR3 length: 15 residues. In nucleotides, the CDR3 is TGTGCCAGCAGCCCCGGGGGTGTAGGCACAGATACGCAGTATTTT. Encoded protein: CASSPGGVGTDTQYF.

The chain carries TRBV18 and TRBJ2-7, with D perhaps TRBD2 (5 bases). V was pared by 1 base and J by 4 bases, with 11 bases between. Germline CDR1 and CDR2: KGHSH and LQKENI. The CDR3 extends over 14 amino acids. In nucleotides, the CDR3 is TGTGCCAGCTCACCACTTGACGGGGAATACGAGCAGTACTTC. Its protein is CASSPLDGEYEQYF.

As for this clone: The identical CDR3 is also encoded by other nucleotide sequences in the sample. The V call is TRBV18, the J call TRBJ2-1, with 7 bases aligning to TRBD2. There are 13 residues in the CDR3. CDR1 and CDR2 from the germline V gene are KGHSH and LQKENI. V shed 3 bases and J 6 bases; nucleotides not matched to a gene: 2. CDR3 nucleotides: TGTGCCAGCTCACCGCCTAGCGGCAATGAGCAGTTCTTC. Residues: CASSPPSGNEQFF.

The rearrangement links TRBV29-1 to TRBJ2-5; no reliable D call. Germline lookup yields CDR1 SQVTM and CDR2 ANQGSEA. The CDR3 contains 11 residues. The CDR3 DNA sequence: TGCGCGGTTAGGTACCAAGAGACCCAGTACTTC. The encoded protein is CAVRYQETQYF.

The rearrangement links TRBV6-1 to TRBJ2-5, with 10 bases lining up with TRBD2. Germline V gene data show CDR1 as MNHNS and CDR2 as SASEGT. V trimming: 5 bases; J trimming: 5 bases; junction bases outside the gene matches: 8. CDR3 length: 15 residues. The CDR3 bases are TGTGCCAGCAGTACCATAGCGGGAGGAGGTGAGACCCAGTACTTC. Its protein is CASSTIAGGGETQYF.

The rearrangement joins TRBV5-1 to TRBJ2-5, with unresolved D. Deletions cut 4 bases from V and 3 bases from J, with 10 bases between. The CDR3 extends over 13 amino acids. The germline CDR1 and CDR2 sequences are SGHRS and YFSETQ. The CDR3 reads CASSLDVEETQYF. The CDR3, as DNA: TGCGCCAGCAGCCTGGACGTAGAAGAGACCCAGTACTTC.

The chain uses TRBV18 and TRBJ2-3; TRBD2 might be the D (6 bases). Germline-derived CDR1 and CDR2 are KGHSH and LQKENI. This CDR3 is built from 18 residues. The germline V and J ends were trimmed by 4 bases and 4 bases, with 24 bases remaining between them. CDR3 sequence: CASSRRVGATRNPDTQYF. The CDR3 region has the DNA TGTGCCAGCTCACGCCGGGTCGGGGCGACTAGAAATCCAGATACGCAGTATTTT.

This clone was seen a single time. The rearrangement uses TRBV10-3 and TRBJ2-2; 8 bases map to TRBD2. This CDR3 comprises 15 residues. The V gene end was trimmed by 6 bases and the J gene end by 0 bases; junction bases not matched to a gene: 3. CDR1 ENHRY and CDR2 SYGVKD come from the germline V gene. The CDR3, as DNA: TGTGCCATCAGCATACTAGCGGCGAACACCGGGGAGCTGTTTTTT. It codes for CAISILAANTGELFF.

The V call is TRBV9, the J call TRBJ2-5; 9 bases agree with TRBD2. V trimming: 0 bases; J trimming: 5 bases; junction bases outside the gene matches: 8. The CDR3 length is 16 residues. Germline values: CDR1 SGDLS, CDR2 YYNGEE. CDR3 region: CASSVDSSGSSETQYF. The CDR3 DNA follows: TGTGCCAGCAGCGTAGATAGTAGCGGGAGTTCGGAGACCCAGTACTTC.

The chain employs TRBV11-2 and TRBJ2-7, with D perhaps matching TRBD1 or TRBD2 (5 bases each). V dropped 1 base and J dropped 3 bases, with 25 bases sitting between them. Per the germline V gene, CDR1 is SGHAT and CDR2 is FQNNGV. The CDR3 loop spans 19 amino acids. The DNA for the CDR3 is TGTGCCAGCAGCTTAGGCTCCTTTTGGGACCAGACCCACTACTACGAGCAGTACTTC. As protein: CASSLGSFWDQTHYYEQYF.

CDR3 in amino acids: CATTGQSAYEQYF. The CDR3 bases are TGTGCCACTACCGGACAGAGCGCCTACGAGCAGTACTTC. The rearrangement links TRBV6-6 to TRBJ2-7; D is perhaps TRBD1 (6 bases). The CDR3 has 13 amino acids. V was pared by 10 bases and J by 2 bases, with 15 bases between. Germline V gives CDR1 MNHNY, CDR2 SVGAGI (reference sequence).

The V and J genes are TRBV30 and TRBJ2-7, with no clear D. The CDR3 runs 17 residues. CDR1 is GTSNPN, CDR2 SVGIG, per germline (reference sequence). V dropped 0 bases and J dropped 0 bases, with 18 bases sitting between them. The CDR3, as DNA: TGTGCCTGGAGTGTTAGTTTCGGTTCTGTTATCTCCTACGAGCAGTACTTC. Translating it yields CAWSVSFGSVISYEQYF. The entire variable domain, with the rest obtained from reference TRBV30 and TRBJ2-7, is as follows: SQTIHQWPATLVQPVGSPLSLECTVEGTSNPNLYWYRQAAGRGLQLLFYSVGIGQISSEVPQNLSASRPQDRQFILSSKKLLLSDSGFYLCAWSVSFGSVISYEQYFGPGTRLTVT.

This clone was recorded a few times. The chain has TRBV4-1 and TRBJ2-3, with D unresolved. Trimming pared 6 bases from V and 0 bases from J, leaving 16 bases between. The CDR3 sequence is 16 residues long. The germline V gene encodes CDR1 MGHRA and CDR2 YSYEKL. The CDR3 sequence: CASRSGWLGSTDTQYF. DNA of the CDR3: TGCGCCAGCAGGTCCGGTTGGCTAGGTAGCACAGATACGCAGTATTTT.

This clone came up once. The chain combines TRBV5-5 with TRBJ1-4, with a tentative D call TRBD1 (5 bases). The CDR3 extends over 16 amino acids. CDR1 and CDR2 from the germline V gene are SGHKS and YYEKEE (reference sequence). V was shortened by 4 bases and J by 4 bases, with 17 bases between the two germline ends. CDR3 region: CASSPGPGGLNEKLFF. The CDR3 bases are TGTGCCAGCAGCCCGGGGCCGGGGGGACTTAATGAAAAACTGTTTTTT.